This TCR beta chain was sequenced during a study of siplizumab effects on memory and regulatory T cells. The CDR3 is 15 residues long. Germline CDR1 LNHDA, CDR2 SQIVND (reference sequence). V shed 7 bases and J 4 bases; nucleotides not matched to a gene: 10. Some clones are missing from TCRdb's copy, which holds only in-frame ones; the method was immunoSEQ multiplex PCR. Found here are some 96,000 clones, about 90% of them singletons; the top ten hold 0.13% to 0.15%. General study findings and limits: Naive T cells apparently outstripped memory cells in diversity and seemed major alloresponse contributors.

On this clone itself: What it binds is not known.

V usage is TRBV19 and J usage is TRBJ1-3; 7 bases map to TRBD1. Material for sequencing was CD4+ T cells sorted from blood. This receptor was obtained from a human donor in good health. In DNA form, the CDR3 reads TGTGCCAGTACTGGGACAGTTTTGGGCGGAAACACCATATATTTT. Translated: CASTGTVLGGNTIYF.